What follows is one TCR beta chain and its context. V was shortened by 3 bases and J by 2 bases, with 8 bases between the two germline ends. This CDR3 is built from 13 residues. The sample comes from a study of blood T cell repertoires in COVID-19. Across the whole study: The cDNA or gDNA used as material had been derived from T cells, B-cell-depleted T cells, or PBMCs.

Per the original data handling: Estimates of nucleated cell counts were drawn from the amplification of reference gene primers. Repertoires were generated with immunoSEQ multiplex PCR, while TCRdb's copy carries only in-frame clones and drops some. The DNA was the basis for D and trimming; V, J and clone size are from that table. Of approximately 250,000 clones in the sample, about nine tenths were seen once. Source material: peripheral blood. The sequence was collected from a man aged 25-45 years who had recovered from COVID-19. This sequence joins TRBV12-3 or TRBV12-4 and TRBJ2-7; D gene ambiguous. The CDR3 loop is CASSFGRTYEQYF. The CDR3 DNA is TGTGCCAGCAGTTTTGGCAGAACCTACGAGCAGTACTTC.